This T cell receptor (beta chain) was sequenced in a study of cytomegalovirus exposure and HLA in healthy donors. Losses at the gene ends were 8 bases for V and 8 bases for J; bases not matched to a gene: 5. The V gene's germline CDR1 is MNHNS and CDR2 SASEGT. This CDR3 is built from 11 residues. With 60 Vbeta and 13 Jbeta primers, the PCR was carried out. The repertoire was sequenced with immunoSEQ multiplex PCR; TCRdb's copy has only in-frame clones and lacks some. The sample carries about 150,000 clones, 70% to 85% recorded once. The sequence derives from a man aged 25 to 40 in good health and CMV-seronegative. The gene calls are TRBV6-1 and TRBJ1-1; 7 bases map to TRBD1. The sequenced sample was PBMCs. This CDR3 is CASRGTAEAFF. The CDR3 region has the DNA TGTGCCAGCCGGGGGACAGCAGAAGCTTTCTTT.